This TCR beta chain was sequenced during a study of blood T cell repertoires in COVID-19 (dated by TCRdb to 2020 to 2021). About the investigation overall: Samples from collaborators originated in the United States, Italy and Spain and spanned both the acute and convalescent phases of COVID-19. The material from the prospective study consisted of cDNA or gDNA derived from T cells, B-cell-depleted T cells, or PBMCs. Subjects who had been exposed to COVID-19, were actively infected with it, or had recovered from it provided the deeply sampled blood TCRbeta repertoires that made up the dataset. A freely available public database, intended as a resource for researchers studying the immune response to SARS-CoV-2, is where the repertoires were released. The samples were drawn from two sources: the first 160 participants of the ongoing ImmuneRACE study, and about 1,300 subjects contributed by 6 global collaborators. Sample metadata almost always included a de-identified subject ID, COVID-19 status, age in years and sex. Where available, HLA class I and class II types were obtained from metadata supplied by the sample provider rather than from assay-based typing.

The collaborating institutions used their own protocols to collect whole blood in K2EDTA tubes. For TCRbeta analysis, collaborators shipped samples as frozen whole blood, isolated PBMCs, or DNA extracted from either of those sample types. The full study reports these points: The amount of clinical and demographic metadata varied by source and participant and was provided uncurated.

TCRbeta CDR3 regions were amplified from genomic DNA by means of the immunoSEQ Assay, a bias-controlled multiplex PCR. In the paper's pipeline: The number of nucleated cells in each sample was estimated from the amplification of reference gene primers within the assay. To quantify the absolute abundance of each unique TCRbeta CDR3 rearrangement, sequence reads were collapsed and filtered. For each sample, productive Simpson clonality was calculated as the square root of Simpson's diversity index across productive rearrangements. This is the immuneACCESS table as TCRdb keeps it, with only in-frame sequences that have V and J called. A part of the clones is gone; compared with another copy, unresolved V genes explain less than half, and the rest is unexplained. From that table come the V and J calls and clone size; the DNA was used to work out D and trimming. The sample data list approximately 76,000 clones, and more than 80% of these were observed just once. Under 40% of the sample comes from the top ten.

A note on this clone: What this receptor recognizes is not known. No much larger clone exists at a distance of one base, and base qualities are not known.

Reading from cysteine to phenylalanine, the CDR3 counts 14 amino acids. Just CDR3 DNA is preserved here, 42 bases in frame from base 1. V loses 6 bases at its end and J loses 3 bases; junction bases beyond the gene matches: 4. CDR1 is given as MNHEY and CDR2 as SVGAGI, both from the germline V gene. The chain joins TRBV6-5 to TRBJ2-1; TRBD1 lines up with 8 middle nucleotides. This sequence originates from an elderly woman with active or convalescent COVID-19. Sequencing input: peripheral blood. Here is the DNA: TGTGCCAGCAGAAGACAGGGGAGCTACAATGAGCAGTTCTTC. Translation gives CASRRQGSYNEQFF.